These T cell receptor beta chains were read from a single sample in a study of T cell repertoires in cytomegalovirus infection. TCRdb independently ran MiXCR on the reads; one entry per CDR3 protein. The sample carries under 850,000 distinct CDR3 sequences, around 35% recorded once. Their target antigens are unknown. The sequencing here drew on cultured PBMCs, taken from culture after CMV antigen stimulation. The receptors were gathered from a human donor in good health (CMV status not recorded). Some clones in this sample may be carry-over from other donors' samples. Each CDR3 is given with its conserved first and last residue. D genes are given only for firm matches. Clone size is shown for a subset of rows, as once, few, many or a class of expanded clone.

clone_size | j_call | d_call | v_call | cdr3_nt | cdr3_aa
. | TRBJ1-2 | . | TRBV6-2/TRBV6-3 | TGTGCCAGCAGCACCGCCCTTAGCTATGGCTACACCTTC | CASSTALSYGYTF
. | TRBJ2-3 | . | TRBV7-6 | TGTGCCAGCAGCTTCGGAGGGGGGAATACGCAGTATTTT | CASSFGGGNTQYF
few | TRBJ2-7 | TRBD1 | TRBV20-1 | TGCAGTGCTAGGCGCTGGGACAGATCCTACGAGCAGTACTTC | CSARRWDRSYEQYF
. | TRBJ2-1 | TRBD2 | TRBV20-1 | TGCAGTGCTAGTAGCGGGGGGGCCTACGACAATGAGCAGTTCTTC | CSASSGGAYDNEQFF
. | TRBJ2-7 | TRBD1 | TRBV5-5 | TGTGCCAGCAGGTTGACAGGGAAGAACGAGCAGTACTTC | CASRLTGKNEQYF
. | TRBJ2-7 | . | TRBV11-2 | TGTGCCAGCATTGCCCCTAGAGCCCGACGGAACGAGCAGTACTTC | CASIAPRARRNEQYF
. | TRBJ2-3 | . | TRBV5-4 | TGTGCCAGCAGCAACGGAGCAGGCACAGATACGCAGTATTTT | CASSNGAGTDTQYF
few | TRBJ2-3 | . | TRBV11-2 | TGTGCCAGCAGCTTCCTGTGGGCGCGAACGCAGTATTTT | CASSFLWARTQYF
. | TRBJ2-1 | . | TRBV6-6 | TGTGCCAGCATCGGCGCGGGCGCCTACAATGAGCAGTTCTTC | CASIGAGAYNEQFF
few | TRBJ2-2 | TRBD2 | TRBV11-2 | TGTGCCAGCAGCTTTGCGCGGGGGATCGCGAACACCGGGGAGCTGTTTTTT | CASSFARGIANTGELFF
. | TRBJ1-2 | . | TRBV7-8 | TGTGCCAGCAGCTTAGACCGGGTGGGATCTAACTATGGCTACACCTTC | CASSLDRVGSNYGYTF
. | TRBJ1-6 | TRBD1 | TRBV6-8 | TGTGCCAGCAACCGGGGACAGGCTAATTCACCCCTCCACTTT | CASNRGQANSPLHF
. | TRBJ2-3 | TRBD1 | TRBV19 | TGTGCCAGTAGCGACCAGGGGGCGGTTGATACGCAGTATTTT | CASSDQGAVDTQYF
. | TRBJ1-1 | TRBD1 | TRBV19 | TGTGCCAGTATCCGAGCAGGGGGGAACACTGAAGCTTTCTTT | CASIRAGGNTEAFF
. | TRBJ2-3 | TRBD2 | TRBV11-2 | TGTGCCAGCAGCCCCCGCCCTGGGGGGGGTCGCACAGATACGCAGTATTTT | CASSPRPGGGRTDTQYF
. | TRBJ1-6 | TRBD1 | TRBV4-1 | TGCGCCAGCAGCCAAGAGCCGGTGCAGGGGGGGAATTCACCCCTCCACTTT | CASSQEPVQGGNSPLHF
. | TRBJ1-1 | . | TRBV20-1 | TGCAGTGCTAGGGTCCCGACAGGGAACACTGAAGCTTTCTTT | CSARVPTGNTEAFF
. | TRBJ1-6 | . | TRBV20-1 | TGCAGTGCTGGGGCCGAGTTCAATTCACCCCTCCACTTT | CSAGAEFNSPLHF
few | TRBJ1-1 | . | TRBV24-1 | TGTGCCACCAGTGAGAGGGACTTGAACACTGAAGCTTTCTTT | CATSERDLNTEAFF
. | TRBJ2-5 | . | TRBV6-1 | TGTGCCAGCAGTGAAAGGGGGACCGGTCACTTC | CASSERGTGHF
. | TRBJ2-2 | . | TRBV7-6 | TGTGCCAGCAGCTTTGGCAGGGGCACCGGGGAGCTGTTTTTT | CASSFGRGTGELFF
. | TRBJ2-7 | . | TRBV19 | TGTGCCAGTAGTATAGGGGGCCACCCGTCGGACGAGCAGTACTTC | CASSIGGHPSDEQYF
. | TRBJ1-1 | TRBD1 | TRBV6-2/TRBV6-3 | TGTGCCAGCAGTCACCGGACAGGGATTCGCACTGAAGCTTTCTTT | CASSHRTGIRTEAFF
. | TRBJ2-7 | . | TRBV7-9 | TGTGCCAGCAGCTTAGCGCAAGGGTCGGGCTACGAGCAGTACTTC | CASSLAQGSGYEQYF
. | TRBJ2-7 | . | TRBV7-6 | TGTGCCAGCAGCTTAGGTTCTCCCGGGTACGAGCAGTACTTC | CASSLGSPGYEQYF
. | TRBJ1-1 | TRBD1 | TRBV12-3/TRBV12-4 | TGTGCCAGCAGTATGGGACAGCCGATGAACACTGAAGCTTTCTTT | CASSMGQPMNTEAFF
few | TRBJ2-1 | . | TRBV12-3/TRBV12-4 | TGTGCCAGCAGTCCGGGACCCCAGGCGGACTTCTTC | CASSPGPQADFF
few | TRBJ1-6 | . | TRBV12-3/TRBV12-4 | TGTGCCAGCAGTACCGGGACCGAAAATTCACCCCTCCACTTT | CASSTGTENSPLHF
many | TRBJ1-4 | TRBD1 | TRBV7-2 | TGTGCCAGCAGCCTGAGAGGGGGCGCCTCTGAAAAACTGTTTTTT | CASSLRGGASEKLFF
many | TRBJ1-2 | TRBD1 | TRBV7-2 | TGTGCCAGCAGCGGGAGGCCGCAGGGGGCGAGCTATGGCTACACCTTC | CASSGRPQGASYGYTF
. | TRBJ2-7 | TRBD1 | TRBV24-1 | TGTGCCACCAGTGATTTGTCGACAGGGAAGAGCTCCTACGAGCAGTACTTC | CATSDLSTGKSSYEQYF